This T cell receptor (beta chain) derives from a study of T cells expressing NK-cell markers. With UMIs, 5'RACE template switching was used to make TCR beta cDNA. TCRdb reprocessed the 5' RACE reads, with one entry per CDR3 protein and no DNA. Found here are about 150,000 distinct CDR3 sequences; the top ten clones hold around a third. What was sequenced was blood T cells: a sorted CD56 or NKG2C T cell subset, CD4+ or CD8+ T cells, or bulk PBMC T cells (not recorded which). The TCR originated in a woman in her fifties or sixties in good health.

CDR3 protein: CAIAPMNTEAFF. The chain has TRBV10-3 and TRBJ1-1; the TCRdb call, TRBD1, lacks DNA for checking. CDR1 is ENHRY and CDR2 is SYGVKD in the germline V gene. There are 12 residues in the CDR3.